One and the same sample provided the 23 T cell receptor beta chains below, sequenced in a study of blood T cells in healthy people across ages. A second PCR, run for roughly 6 to 11 cycles, used a sample-barcoded 5' primer plus a J-beta primer mix. TCRdb recomputed calls from the 5' RACE reads with MiXCR, one row per CDR3 protein. The repertoire consists of roughly 1.5 million distinct CDR3 sequences, with less than 45% occurring once and the leading ten covering 4%. Source material: blood. These receptors all stem from a woman between 18 and 30 years old in good health.

The chain combines TRBV3-1 with TRBJ2-1; 15 positions agree with TRBD2. The V gene's germline CDR1 is LGHDT and CDR2 YNNKEL (reference sequence). There are 20 residues in the CDR3. The junction had 8 bases not matched to a gene; V was cut back by 2 bases and J by 0 bases. This CDR3 is CASSQLGTSGGFSSYNEQFF. CDR3 bases: TGTGCCAGCAGCCAACTAGGGACTAGCGGGGGGTTCAGCTCCTACAATGAGCAGTTCTTC.

This clonotype was counted many times. The chain uses TRBV4-3 and TRBJ1-2; no reliable D call. CDR1 is LGHNA and CDR2 is YSLEER in the germline V gene. There are 15 residues in the CDR3. Deletions cut 0 bases from V and 1 base from J, with 9 bases between. The CDR3 protein is CASSQERAFNYGYTF. The DNA for the CDR3 is TGCGCCAGCAGCCAAGAGAGGGCTTTTAACTATGGCTACACCTTC.

The chain couples TRBV20-1 to TRBJ1-6, with D maybe TRBD1 (6 bases). The V and J ends lost 7 bases and 10 bases respectively, with 17 bases between them. The CDR3 spans 13 residues. CDR1 is DFQATT and CDR2 is SNEGSKA in the germline V gene (reference sequence). Here the CDR3 reads CSVFVGAGSPLHF. The DNA for the CDR3 is TGCAGTGTGTTTGTGGGGGCAGGATCACCCCTCCACTTT.

The genes are TRBV11-2 and TRBJ2-4; no reliable D call. The CDR3 covers 12 residues. With 6 bases removed from V and 4 bases from J, the gap between germline ends came to 7 bases. CDR1 and CDR2 (germline): SGHAT, FQNNGV. Here the CDR3 reads CASSFQKNIQYF. The CDR3, as DNA: TGTGCCAGCAGTTTCCAGAAAAACATTCAGTACTTC.

A note on this clonotype: Mismatch with germline at one junction end may stem from a read error. The chain carries TRBV12-3 or TRBV12-4 and TRBJ1-2; D perhaps matches TRBD1 (5 bases). The CDR3 has 12 amino acids. DNA for the CDR3: TGTGTCAGCAGTTTAGCTGGGGGAGGCTACACCTTC. Its translation: CVSSLAGGGYTF.

Only a few counts were recorded for this clonotype. The V gene is TRBV28, the J gene TRBJ2-5; the match to TRBD2 covers 11 bases. This CDR3 comprises 17 residues. The germline V gene has CDR1 MDHEN and CDR2 SYDVKM. Unmatched junction bases numbered 13, after V lost 5 bases and J lost 5 bases. The CDR3 DNA reads TGTGCCAGCAGTGCCTCCTTACTAGCGGGAGTGGGGGAGACCCAGTACTTC. Translated: CASSASLLAGVGETQYF.

V is TRBV4-1 and J is TRBJ2-7; D gene unclear. The CDR3 loop spans 16 amino acids. V was trimmed by 0 bases and J by 0 bases, leaving 12 bases between them. The germline CDR1 and CDR2 sequences are MGHRA and YSYEKL. The CDR3 reads CASSQEGSPSSYEQYF. Written as DNA, the CDR3 is TGCGCCAGCAGCCAAGAGGGTAGCCCGAGCTCCTACGAGCAGTACTTC.

In its sample, this clonotype was seen a few times. The chain combines TRBV6-1 with TRBJ2-7; D gene ambiguous. This CDR3 contains 13 residues. Trimming removed 10 bases from V and 0 bases from J, with 13 bases in between. Germline V gene sequence: CDR1 MNHNS, CDR2 SASEGT. The CDR3 bases are TGTGCCACAAACAAGGGAAGCTCCTACGAGCAGTACTTC. Translation gives CATNKGSSYEQYF.

In this sample, this clonotype turned up a few times. The V gene is TRBV4-3, the J gene TRBJ1-1; D is ambiguous. V was clipped by 0 bases and J by 3 bases, with 11 bases between them. The CDR3 contains 15 residues. Germline CDR1 is LGHNA and CDR2 is YSLEER. The CDR3: CASSQDEFRDTEAFF. CDR3 coding DNA: TGCGCCAGCAGCCAAGACGAATTTCGGGACACTGAAGCTTTCTTT.

This clonotype has just a few counts. Possible read error: a much larger clone is one base away. V is TRBV27 and J is TRBJ2-4; the D is unclear. The CDR3 is 13 amino acids. V dropped 2 bases and J dropped 3 bases, with 5 bases sitting between them. The V gene's germline CDR1 is MNHEY and CDR2 SMNVEV (reference sequence). This chain's CDR3 is CASSLGVKNIQYF. The CDR3 DNA follows: TGTGCCAGCAGTTTAGGGGTCAAAAACATTCAGTACTTC.

This clonotype was picked up many times. This chain joins TRBV12-3 or TRBV12-4 and TRBJ2-1; D might be TRBD1 (6 bases). The germline V and J ends were trimmed by 5 bases and 9 bases, with 14 bases remaining between them. This CDR3 is built from 13 residues. CDR3: CASSESGVGEQFF. CDR3 DNA sequence: TGTGCCAGCAGTGAATCAGGGGTTGGTGAGCAGTTCTTC.

The chain joins TRBV6-1 to TRBJ2-5; 9 positions agree with TRBD2. The CDR3 is 13 amino acids. V was pared by 6 bases and J by 13 bases, with 12 bases of the junction left unmatched. The germline V gene has CDR1 MNHNS and CDR2 SASEGT. The CDR3 is CASRTSGRDELYF. CDR3 sequence (DNA): TGTGCCAGCAGGACTAGCGGACGGGACGAGCTGTACTTC.

The chain carries TRBV5-1 and TRBJ2-3, with D perhaps TRBD1 or TRBD2 (6 bases each). CDR3 length: 15 amino acids. CDR1 and CDR2 (germline): SGHRS, YFSETQ. Deletions cut 4 bases from V and 3 bases from J, with 15 bases between. The CDR3 sequence is CASSPTPGATDTQYF. In nucleotides, the CDR3 is TGCGCCAGCAGCCCCACCCCGGGGGCAACAGATACGCAGTATTTT.

The chain uses TRBV29-1 and TRBJ2-5; 9 bases fit TRBD2. The end of the DNA fits TRBJ2-7 better, so the J call may be wrong. The CDR3 loop spans 14 amino acids. The germline V gene encodes CDR1 SQVTM and CDR2 ANQGSEA. CDR3 DNA sequence: TGCAGCGTTGTTTTGACTAGCGGTAAATACGAGCAGTACTTC. Its translation is CSVVLTSGKYEQYF.

The sample holds a few counts of this clonotype. This chain's CDR3 is CASSLTSGSDTQYF. The CDR3 DNA reads TGCGCCAGCAGCCTGACTAGCGGCTCAGATACGCAGTATTTT. This chain links TRBV4-3 with TRBJ2-3; 9 bases fit TRBD2. Looked up from germline, CDR1 is LGHNA and CDR2 is YSLEER. The V and J ends lost 4 bases and 4 bases, in that order; junction bases with no gene match: 3. CDR3 size: 14 residues.

The chain links TRBV9 to TRBJ2-5; a weak D match, TRBD2 (6 bases). CDR1 is SGDLS and CDR2 is YYNGEE in the germline V gene. The V gene lost 2 bases and the J gene lost 11 bases, with 19 bases spanning the gap. This CDR3 is built from 14 residues. The CDR3 loop reads CASSVGTDYNEQYF. The CDR3 region has the DNA TGTGCCAGCAGCGTGGGAACGGACTACAATGAGCAGTACTTC. Supplemented by reference TRBV9 and TRBJ2-5, the full variable domain reads DSGVTQTPKHLITATGQRVTLRCSPRSGDLSVYWYQQSLDQGLQFLIQYYNGEERAKGNILERFSAQQFPDLHSELNLSSLELGDSALYFCASSVGTDYNEQYFGPGTRLLVL.

This clonotype was detected once. The chain is built from TRBV7-2 and TRBJ1-4; D possibly corresponds to TRBD1 (5 bases). The CDR3 length is 14 residues. Looked up from germline, CDR1 is SGHTA and CDR2 is FQGNSA. Deletions cut 5 bases from V and 5 bases from J, with 12 bases between. CDR3 residues: CASSIQHRNEKLFF. Here the CDR3 DNA reads TGTGCCAGCAGCATACAACACAGGAATGAAAAACTGTTTTTT.

The chain employs TRBV14 and TRBJ2-6; 9 bases fit TRBD1. Germline assignment: CDR1 SGHDN and CDR2 FVKESK. The junction had 4 bases not matched to a gene; V was cut back by 4 bases and J by 0 bases. The CDR3 is 17 amino acids. The CDR3, as DNA: TGTGCCAGCAGCCCGGACAGGGGTTACTCTGGGGCCAACGTCCTGACTTTC. Amino acids: CASSPDRGYSGANVLTF.

This clonotype showed up many times. V gene TRBV4-1 combines with J gene TRBJ1-1; TRBD1 matches at 8 bases. The V and J ends lost 1 base and 7 bases, in that order; junction bases with no gene match: 8. The germline V gene has CDR1 MGHRA and CDR2 YSYEKL. The CDR3 consists of 15 residues. As DNA, the CDR3 is TGCGCCAGCAGCCAAGCCCCGGGACAGGCAATTGAAGCTTTCTTT. Protein sequence: CASSQAPGQAIEAFF.

The chain recombines TRBV12-3 or TRBV12-4 with TRBJ1-1; a possible D gene is TRBD1 (5 bases). V was clipped by 7 bases and J by 2 bases, with 14 bases between them. The CDR3 is made up of 14 amino acids. The CDR3 sequence is CASTHGGVNTEAFF. DNA for the CDR3: TGTGCCAGCACTCATGGGGGGGTCAACACTGAAGCTTTCTTT.

The chain has TRBV29-1 and TRBJ1-2; D not resolved. The V gene lost 4 bases and the J gene lost 1 base, with 4 bases spanning the gap. The CDR3 covers 11 residues. From germline, CDR1 is SQVTM and CDR2 ANQGSEA. The CDR3 here is CSVVNNYGYTF. CDR3 coding DNA: TGCAGCGTTGTTAATAACTATGGCTACACCTTC.

This clonotype was counted only a few times. The rearrangement links TRBV2 to TRBJ1-1; D not resolved. Trimming took off 1 base at V and 4 bases at J, with 7 bases between the two ends. The CDR3 is made up of 13 amino acids. Per the germline V gene, CDR1 is SNHLY and CDR2 is FYNNEI. The CDR3 DNA sequence: TGTGCCAGCAGTGAAGAGGGTAGCACTGAAGCTTTCTTT. It codes for CASSEEGSTEAFF.

The CDR3 DNA follows: TGTGCCAGCAGCCAAGCGGTTCGACTAGCGGGGTCTTACAATGAGCAGTACTTC. It yields the protein CASSQAVRLAGSYNEQYF. The chain recombines TRBV4-2 with TRBJ2-5; 11 bases line up with TRBD2. V shed 1 base and J 11 bases; nucleotides not matched to a gene: 18. Germline V lookup: CDR1 LGHNA, CDR2 YNFKEQ. The CDR3 extends over 18 amino acids.